This TCR beta chain originates from a study of blood T cell repertoires in COVID-19. Study summary: Acute and convalescent COVID-19 specimens originated in the United States, Italy and Spain.

As processed by the authors: Reference gene primer amplification gave nucleated cell count estimates. TCRdb's table, derived via immunoSEQ multiplex PCR, lists solely in-frame clones and lacks some. Clonal size and the V and J genes are those of that table, whereas D and trimming came from the DNA. The profile shows about 74,000 clones, more than 70% of them singletons. Germline V CDR1 and CDR2: MGHDK, SYGVNS. The CDR3 runs 14 residues. Trimming removed 2 bases from V and 4 bases from J; junction bases left unmatched: 4. The chain employs TRBV25-1 and TRBJ1-2; 7 bases agree with TRBD1. The TCR sequence derives from a man in his forties or fifties with active COVID-19. Sequencing was done on a sample of peripheral blood. CDR3 sequence reads: CASSEGDSSYGYTF. CDR3 sequence (DNA): TGTGCCAGCAGTGAAGGGGACAGCTCCTATGGCTACACCTTC.